This T cell receptor (beta chain) was sequenced in a study of PD-1 blockade in classical Hodgkin lymphoma. Assay used: immunoSEQ multiplex PCR; TCRdb lists only in-frame clones, some missing. The sample includes a few thousand clones, around 85% of them seen just once. As for time point: newly diagnosed, previously untreated cHL patient sample. From thawed PBMCs, magnetic negative selection was used to isolate the CD8+ T cells. Comparison relied on PBMCs that came from newly diagnosed, untreated classical Hodgkin lymphoma. Germline assignment: CDR1 MRHNA and CDR2 SNTAGT. V shed 0 bases and J 1 base; nucleotides not matched to a gene: 2. The CDR3 is made up of 16 amino acids.

The chain has TRBV6-4 and TRBJ2-3; 9 bases align to TRBD2. Sequenced sample: CD8+ T cells from blood. This receptor was identified in a human donor with classical Hodgkin lymphoma. The CDR3 protein is CASSDSSSGGTDTQYF. The CDR3, as DNA: TGTGCCAGCAGTGACTCGTCTAGCGGGGGCACAGATACGCAGTATTTT.